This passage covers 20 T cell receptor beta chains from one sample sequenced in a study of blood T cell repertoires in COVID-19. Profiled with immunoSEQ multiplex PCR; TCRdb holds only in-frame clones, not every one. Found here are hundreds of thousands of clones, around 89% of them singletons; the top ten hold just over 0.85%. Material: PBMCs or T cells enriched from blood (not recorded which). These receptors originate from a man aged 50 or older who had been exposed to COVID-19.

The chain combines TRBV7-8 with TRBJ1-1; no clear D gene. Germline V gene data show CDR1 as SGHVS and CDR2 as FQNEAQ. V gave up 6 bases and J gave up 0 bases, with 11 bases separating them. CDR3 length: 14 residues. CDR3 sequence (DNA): TGTGCCAGCAGACCCCCGGTCTTGAACACTGAAGCTTTCTTT. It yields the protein CASRPPVLNTEAFF.

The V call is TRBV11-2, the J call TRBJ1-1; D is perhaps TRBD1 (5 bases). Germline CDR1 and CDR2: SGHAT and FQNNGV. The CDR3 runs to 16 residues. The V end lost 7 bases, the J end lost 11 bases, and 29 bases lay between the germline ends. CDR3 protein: CASTPLGDLMGDWAFF. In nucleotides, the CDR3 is TGTGCCAGCACCCCCCTGGGGGACTTGATGGGCGATTGGGCTTTCTTT.

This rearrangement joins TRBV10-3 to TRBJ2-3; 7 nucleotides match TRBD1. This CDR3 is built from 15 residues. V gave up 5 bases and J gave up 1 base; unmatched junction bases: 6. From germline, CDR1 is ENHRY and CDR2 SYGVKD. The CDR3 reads CAISTGTVGTDTQYF. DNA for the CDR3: TGTGCCATCAGTACCGGGACAGTCGGCACAGATACGCAGTATTTT.

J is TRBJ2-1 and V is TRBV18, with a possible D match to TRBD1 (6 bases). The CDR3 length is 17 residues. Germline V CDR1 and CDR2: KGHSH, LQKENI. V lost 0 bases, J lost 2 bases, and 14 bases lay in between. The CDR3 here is CASSPPLAQGTYNEQFF. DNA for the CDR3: TGTGCCAGCTCACCACCCTTAGCACAGGGCACCTACAATGAGCAGTTCTTC.

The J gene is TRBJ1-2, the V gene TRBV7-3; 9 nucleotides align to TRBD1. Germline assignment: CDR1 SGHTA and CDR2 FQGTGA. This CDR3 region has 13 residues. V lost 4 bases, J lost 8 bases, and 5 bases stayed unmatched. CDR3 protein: CASSWEQGAGYTF. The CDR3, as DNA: TGTGCCAGCAGCTGGGAACAGGGGGCGGGCTACACCTTC. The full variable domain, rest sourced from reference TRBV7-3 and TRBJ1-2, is GAGVSQTPSNKVTEKGKYVELRCDPISGHTALYWYRQSLGQGPEFLIYFQGTGAADDSGLPNDRFFAVRPEGSVSTLKIQRTERGDSAVYLCASSWEQGAGYTFGSGTRLTVV.

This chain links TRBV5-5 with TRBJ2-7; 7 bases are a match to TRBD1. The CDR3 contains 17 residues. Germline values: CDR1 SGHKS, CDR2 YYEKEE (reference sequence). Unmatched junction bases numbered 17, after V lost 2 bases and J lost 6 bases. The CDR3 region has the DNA TGTGCCAGCAGCTTCAGGAGCCCCGGGCAGGGGGACGGCGAGCAGTACGTC. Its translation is CASSFRSPGQGDGEQYV.

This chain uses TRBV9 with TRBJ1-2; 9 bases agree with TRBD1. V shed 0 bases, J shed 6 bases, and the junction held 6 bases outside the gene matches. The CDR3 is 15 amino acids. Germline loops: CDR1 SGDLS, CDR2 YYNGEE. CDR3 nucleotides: TGTGCCAGCAGCGTAGCCCCGGGACAGGGAGATGGCTACACCTTC. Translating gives CASSVAPGQGDGYTF.

The CDR3 here is CAISEVLAVSDTQYF. In nucleotides, the CDR3 is TGTGCCATCAGTGAGGTACTAGCGGTTTCAGATACGCAGTATTTT. The chain uses TRBV10-3 and TRBJ2-3; 8 nucleotides agree with TRBD2. The germline CDR1 and CDR2 sequences are ENHRY and SYGVKD. The CDR3 extends over 15 amino acids. The trim removed 2 bases at V and 4 bases at J, leaving 5 bases unmatched.

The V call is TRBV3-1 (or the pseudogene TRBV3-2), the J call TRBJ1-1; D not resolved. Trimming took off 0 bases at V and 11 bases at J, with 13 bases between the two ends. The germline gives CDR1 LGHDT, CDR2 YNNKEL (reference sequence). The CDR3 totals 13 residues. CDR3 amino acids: CASSQDFSPTAFF. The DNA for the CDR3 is TGTGCCAGCAGCCAAGACTTTAGCCCAACGGCTTTCTTT.

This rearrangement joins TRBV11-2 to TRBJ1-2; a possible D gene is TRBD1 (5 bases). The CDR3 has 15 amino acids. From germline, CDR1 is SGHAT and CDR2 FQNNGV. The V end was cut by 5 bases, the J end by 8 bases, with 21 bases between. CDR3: CASSPLMGGEGGYTF. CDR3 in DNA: TGTGCCAGCAGCCCATTGATGGGAGGGGAGGGCGGCTACACCTTC.

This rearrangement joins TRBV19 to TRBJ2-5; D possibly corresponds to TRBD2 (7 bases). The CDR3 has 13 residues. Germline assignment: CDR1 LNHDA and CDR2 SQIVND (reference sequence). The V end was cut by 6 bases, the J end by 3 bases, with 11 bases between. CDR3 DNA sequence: TGTGCCAGTAGCCGGGGGGCAGAAGAGACCCAGTACTTC. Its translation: CASSRGAEETQYF.

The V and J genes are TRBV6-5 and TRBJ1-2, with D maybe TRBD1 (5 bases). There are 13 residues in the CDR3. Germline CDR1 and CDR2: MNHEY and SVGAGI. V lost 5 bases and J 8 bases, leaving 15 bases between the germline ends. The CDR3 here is CASSPQSWGGYTF. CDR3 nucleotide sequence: TGTGCCAGCAGTCCCCAGTCGTGGGGCGGCTACACCTTC.

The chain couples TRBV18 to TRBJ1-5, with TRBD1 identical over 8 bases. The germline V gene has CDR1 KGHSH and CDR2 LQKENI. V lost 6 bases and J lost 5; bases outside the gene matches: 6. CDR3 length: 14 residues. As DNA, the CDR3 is TGTGCCAGCTCGCTGGACAGGGTGGATCAGCCCCAGCATTTT. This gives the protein CASSLDRVDQPQHF.

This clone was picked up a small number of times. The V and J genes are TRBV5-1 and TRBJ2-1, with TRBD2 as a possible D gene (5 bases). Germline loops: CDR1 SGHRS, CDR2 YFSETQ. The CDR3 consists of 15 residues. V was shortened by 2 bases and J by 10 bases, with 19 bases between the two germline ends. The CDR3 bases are TGCGCCAGCAGCTTCACGTGGCAGCGGCTCGGGGAGCAGTTCTTC. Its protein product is CASSFTWQRLGEQFF.

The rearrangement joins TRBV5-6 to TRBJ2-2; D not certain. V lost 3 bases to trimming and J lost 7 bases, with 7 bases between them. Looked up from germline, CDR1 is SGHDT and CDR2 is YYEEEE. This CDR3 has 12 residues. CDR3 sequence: CASSSPSGELFF. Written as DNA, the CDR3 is TGTGCCAGCAGCTCCCCTAGCGGGGAGCTGTTTTTT.

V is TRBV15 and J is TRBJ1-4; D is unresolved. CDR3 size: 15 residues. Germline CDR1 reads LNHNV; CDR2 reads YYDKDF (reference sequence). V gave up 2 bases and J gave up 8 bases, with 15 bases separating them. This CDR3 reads CATSRSTSSLEKLFF. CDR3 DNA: TGTGCCACCAGCAGATCTACCTCGTCCCTGGAAAAACTGTTTTTT.

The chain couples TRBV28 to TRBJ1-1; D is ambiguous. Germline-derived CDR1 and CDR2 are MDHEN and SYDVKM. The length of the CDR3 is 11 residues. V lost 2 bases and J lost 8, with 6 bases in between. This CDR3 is CASSLNREAFF. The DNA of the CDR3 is TGTGCCAGCAGTTTAAACAGAGAAGCTTTCTTT.

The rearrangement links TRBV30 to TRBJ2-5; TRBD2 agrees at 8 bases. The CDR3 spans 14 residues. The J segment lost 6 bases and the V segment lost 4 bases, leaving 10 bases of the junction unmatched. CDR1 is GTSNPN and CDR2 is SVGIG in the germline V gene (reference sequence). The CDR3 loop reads CAWTGAGAFKTQYF. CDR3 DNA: TGTGCCTGGACGGGAGCGGGAGCATTCAAGACCCAGTACTTC.

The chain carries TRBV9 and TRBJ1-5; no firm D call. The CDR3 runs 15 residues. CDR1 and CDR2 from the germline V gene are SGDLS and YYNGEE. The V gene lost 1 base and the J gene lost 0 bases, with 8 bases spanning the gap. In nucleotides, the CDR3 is TGTGCCAGCAGCGTAACCGGGAATAGCAATCAGCCCCAGCATTTT. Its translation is CASSVTGNSNQPQHF.

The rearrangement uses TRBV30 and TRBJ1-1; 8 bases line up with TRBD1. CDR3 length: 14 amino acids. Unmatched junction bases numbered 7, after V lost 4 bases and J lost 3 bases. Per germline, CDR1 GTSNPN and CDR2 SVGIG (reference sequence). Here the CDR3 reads CAWKPTGAHTEAFF. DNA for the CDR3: TGTGCCTGGAAGCCGACAGGGGCCCACACTGAAGCTTTCTTT. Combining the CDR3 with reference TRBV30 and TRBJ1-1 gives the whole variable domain SQTIHQWPATLVQPVGSPLSLECTVEGTSNPNLYWYRQAAGRGLQLLFYSVGIGQISSEVPQNLSASRPQDRQFILSSKKLLLSDSGFYLCAWKPTGAHTEAFFGQGTRLTVV.